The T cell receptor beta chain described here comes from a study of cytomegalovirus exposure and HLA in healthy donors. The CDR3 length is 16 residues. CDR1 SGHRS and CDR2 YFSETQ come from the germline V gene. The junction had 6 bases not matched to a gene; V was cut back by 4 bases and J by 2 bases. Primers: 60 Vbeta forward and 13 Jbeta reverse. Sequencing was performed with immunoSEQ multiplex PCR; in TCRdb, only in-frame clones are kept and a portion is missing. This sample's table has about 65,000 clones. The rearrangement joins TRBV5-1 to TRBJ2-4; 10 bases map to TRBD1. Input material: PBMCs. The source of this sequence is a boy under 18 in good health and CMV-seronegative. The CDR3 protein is CASSDRDRGTKNIQYF. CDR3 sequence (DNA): TGCGCCAGCAGCGACCGGGACAGGGGCACCAAAAACATTCAGTACTTC.